The T cell receptor (beta chain) under discussion was sequenced for a study of T cells in Graves' hyperthyroidism and ophthalmopathy (dated by TCRdb to between 2018 and 2021). Broadly, across the study: Peripheral blood samples were taken at initial diagnosis, before any treatment was given. To identify distinguishing TCR V-J signatures, a discovery cohort of 95 to 100 patients was used, comprising some 43 with Graves' ophthalmopathy and about 59 with stable Graves' hyperthyroidism. Prospective prediction of ophthalmopathy was tested in an independent validation cohort consisting of 18 to 20 hyperthyroidism patients and more than 15 patients who later progressed to ophthalmopathy. For training and testing, the roughly 97 patients in the discovery cohort were randomly divided in a 7:3 ratio. Thyroid tissue and blood T-cell repertoires from roughly 6 Graves' hyperthyroidism patients were also compared in the study. Once sampling was done, hyperthyroidism patients were given methimazole at a starting dose of 30 mg daily, whereas ophthalmopathy patients were given high-dose intravenous methylprednisolone. The paper reports TCR Vbeta CDR3 sequencing of over 120 peripheral blood samples: around 45 ophthalmopathy, fewer than 80 hyperthyroidism and around 17 progressor patients. Overall study results and their limits: Ophthalmopathy was separated from stable hyperthyroidism by a 13 V-J signature model, with over 85% sensitivity and 81% to 82% specificity obtained in cross-validation and 80%/75% obtained in testing. In validation, the model predicted progression to ophthalmopathy with 65% to 71% sensitivity and less than 75% specificity, a median of roughly seven months before onset. No statistical method was used to set the sample size in advance, and investigators knew the group allocation. Most expanded thyroid clonotypes (frequency above 0.001) were also detected in blood, suggesting blood repertoires may reflect thyroid immune responses.

This clonotype was seen at least ten times. The antigen this receptor binds is unknown. There are no base qualities to consult, and no much larger clone falls within one base. Cut back by 0 bases and 7 bases, the V and J ends lie 20 bases apart. The germline V gene sets CDR1 to KGHDR and CDR2 to SFDVKD. The CDR3 runs 17 amino acids, cysteine and phenylalanine included. Only the CDR3 region is kept as DNA, spanning 51 bases read in frame from base 1. The TCR beta CDR3 regions were amplified from the RNA transcripts. The TCR CDR3 was subjected to a first round of RT-PCR using the HTBI primer set and the Qiagen OneStep RT-PCR kit. The libraries were constructed in a second round of multiplex PCR and then size-selected and purified. Libraries were sequenced paired-end with 100 bp reads on an Illumina HiSeq2000. Per the authors' processing: SOAPnuke was used to process the raw data, removing reads that contained adapters or uncalled bases, had a mean Phred below 15, or lacked an exact match to the constant primer or identifier. COPE v1.2.5 was used to merge high-quality paired reads, and clonotypes were defined as unique nucleotide sequences. MiTCR v1.1 was used to align the clonotypes against IMGT TRBV, TRBD and TRBJ reference segments. Only V-J combinations with frequency above 0.0001, covering about 99% of repertoires, were analysed. The TCS score was defined as the ratio of F50 (clonal expansion) to E x V (chaos), calculated using BLOSUM62-based TCRdist between CDR3 peptides within each V-J. Welch's t-statistics and random forest reduced 514 V-J features to 13, which were used in a naive Bayes classifier (R e1071). TCRdb reworked the public reads: Q25 trimming with fastp, MiXCR clone assembly, productive beta chains retained. Entries that share a CDR3 protein sequence are merged under the most common genes and DNA. What appears here as the V and J calls and clone size reflects TCRdb's work, not the paper's. This sample is represented by about 420,000 distinct CDR3 sequences; 12% to 15% of them were singletons. The biggest ten clones account for 5% to 6% of the sample.

A patient counted as having stable Graves' hyperthyroidism if no progression to ophthalmopathy occurred over 18 months of follow-up. Hyperthyroidism patients were newly diagnosed, with disease duration under 2 months, and aged 18 to 65 years. Patients with uncontrolled infections, other autoimmune diseases, pregnancy or lactation were excluded. Diagnoses were based on clinical symptoms, serum thyroxine and TRAb, thyroid ultrasound and orbital computed tomography. Ficoll-Paque density gradient centrifugation was used to isolate PBMCs from under 11 ml of fresh peripheral blood. Total RNA was extracted using Trizol reagent, and RNA quality was assessed on an Agilent 2100 Bioanalyzer.

The material sequenced was blood. The sequence joins TRBV24-1 to TRBJ1-2; the D gene cannot be named for sure. The receptor was isolated from a woman younger than 35 with Graves' hyperthyroidism. In nucleotide form, the sequence is TGTGCCACCAGTGATTTGCAATCTGGCCGCGCCAAGTTTGGCTACACCTTC. Its translation is CATSDLQSGRAKFGYTF.